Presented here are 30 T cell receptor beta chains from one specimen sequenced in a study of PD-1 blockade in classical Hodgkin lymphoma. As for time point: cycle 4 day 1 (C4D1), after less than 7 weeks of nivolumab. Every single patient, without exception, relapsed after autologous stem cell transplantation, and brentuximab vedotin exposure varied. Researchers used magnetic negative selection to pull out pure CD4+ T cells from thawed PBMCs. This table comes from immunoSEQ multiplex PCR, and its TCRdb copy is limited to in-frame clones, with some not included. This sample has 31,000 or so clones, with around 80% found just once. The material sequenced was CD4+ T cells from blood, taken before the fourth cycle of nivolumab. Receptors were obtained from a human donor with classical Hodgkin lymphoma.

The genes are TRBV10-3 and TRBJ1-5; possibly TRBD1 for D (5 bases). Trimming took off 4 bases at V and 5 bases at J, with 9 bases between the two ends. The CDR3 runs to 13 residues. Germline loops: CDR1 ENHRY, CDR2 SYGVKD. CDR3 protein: CAISGGVDQPQHF. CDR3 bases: TGTGCCATCAGTGGAGGGGTGGATCAGCCCCAGCATTTT.

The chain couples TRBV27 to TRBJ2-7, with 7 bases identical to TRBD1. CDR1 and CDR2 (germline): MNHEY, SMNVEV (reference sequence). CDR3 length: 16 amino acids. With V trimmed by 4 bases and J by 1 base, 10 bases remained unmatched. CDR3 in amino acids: CASSWKYRGYSYEQYF. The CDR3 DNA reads TGTGCCAGCAGTTGGAAATACAGGGGTTATTCCTACGAGCAGTACTTC.

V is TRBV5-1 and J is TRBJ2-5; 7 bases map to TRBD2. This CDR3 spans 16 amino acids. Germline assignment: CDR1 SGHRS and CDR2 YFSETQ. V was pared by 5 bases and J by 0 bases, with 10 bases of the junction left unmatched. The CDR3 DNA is TGCGCCAGCAGTCTTGGGCTAGCGGCCTACCAAGAGACCCAGTACTTC. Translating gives CASSLGLAAYQETQYF.

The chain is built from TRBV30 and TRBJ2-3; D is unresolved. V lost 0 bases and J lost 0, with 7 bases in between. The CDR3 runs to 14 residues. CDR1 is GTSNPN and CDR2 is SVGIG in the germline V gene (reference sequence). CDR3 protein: CAWSVLVSTDTQYF. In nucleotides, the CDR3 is TGTGCCTGGAGTGTACTCGTAAGCACAGATACGCAGTATTTT.

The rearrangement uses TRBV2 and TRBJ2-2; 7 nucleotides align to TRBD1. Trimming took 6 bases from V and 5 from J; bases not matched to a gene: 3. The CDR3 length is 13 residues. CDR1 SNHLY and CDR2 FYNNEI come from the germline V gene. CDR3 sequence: CASSLQGTGELFF. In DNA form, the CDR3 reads TGTGCCAGCAGCCTACAGGGGACCGGGGAGCTGTTTTTT.

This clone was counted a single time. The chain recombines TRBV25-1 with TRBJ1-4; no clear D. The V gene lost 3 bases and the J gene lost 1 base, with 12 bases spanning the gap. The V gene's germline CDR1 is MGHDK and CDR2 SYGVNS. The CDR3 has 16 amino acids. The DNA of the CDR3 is TGTGCCAGCAGTGACCGGGGAAGTGGAACTAATGAAAAACTGTTTTTT. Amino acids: CASSDRGSGTNEKLFF.

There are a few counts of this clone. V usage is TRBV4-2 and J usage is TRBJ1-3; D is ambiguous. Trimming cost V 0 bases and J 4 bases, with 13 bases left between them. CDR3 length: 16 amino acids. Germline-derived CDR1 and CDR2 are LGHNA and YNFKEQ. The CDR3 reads CASSQDPRTIGNTIYF. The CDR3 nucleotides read TGTGCCAGCAGCCAAGATCCCCGGACTATCGGAAACACCATATATTTT.

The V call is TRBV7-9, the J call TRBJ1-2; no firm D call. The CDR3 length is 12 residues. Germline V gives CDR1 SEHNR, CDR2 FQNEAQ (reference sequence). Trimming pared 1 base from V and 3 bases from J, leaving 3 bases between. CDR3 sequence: CASSLGDYGYTF. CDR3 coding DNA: TGTGCCAGCAGCTTAGGGGACTATGGCTACACCTTC.

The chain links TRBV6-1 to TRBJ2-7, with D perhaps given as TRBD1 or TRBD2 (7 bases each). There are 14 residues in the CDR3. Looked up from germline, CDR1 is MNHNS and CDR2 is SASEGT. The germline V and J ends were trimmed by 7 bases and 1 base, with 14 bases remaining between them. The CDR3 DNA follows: TGTGCCAGCACCATCAGGGGGGGGTCCTACGAGCAGTACTTC. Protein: CASTIRGGSYEQYF.

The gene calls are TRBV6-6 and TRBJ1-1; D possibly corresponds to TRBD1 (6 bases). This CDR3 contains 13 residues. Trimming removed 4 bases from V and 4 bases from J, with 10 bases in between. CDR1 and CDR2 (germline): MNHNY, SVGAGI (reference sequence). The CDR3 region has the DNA TGTGCCAGCAGTTTGGGCAGGGGCACTGAAGCTTTCTTT. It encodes CASSLGRGTEAFF.

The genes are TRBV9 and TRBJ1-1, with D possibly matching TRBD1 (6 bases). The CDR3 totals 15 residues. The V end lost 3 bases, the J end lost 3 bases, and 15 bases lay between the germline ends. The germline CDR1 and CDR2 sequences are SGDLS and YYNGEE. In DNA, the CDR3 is TGTGCCAGCAGCGCGGTCAGAGGGGGGGACACTGAAGCTTTCTTT. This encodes CASSAVRGGDTEAFF.

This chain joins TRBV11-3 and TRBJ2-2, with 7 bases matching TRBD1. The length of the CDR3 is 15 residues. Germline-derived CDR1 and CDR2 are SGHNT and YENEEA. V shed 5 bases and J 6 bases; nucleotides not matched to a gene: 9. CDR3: CASSPSPGTAGELFF. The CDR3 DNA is TGTGCCAGCAGCCCTAGCCCGGGGACAGCCGGGGAGCTGTTTTTT. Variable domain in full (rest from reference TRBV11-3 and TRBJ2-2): EAGVVQSPRYKIIEKKQPVAFWCNPISGHNTLYWYLQNLGQGPELLIRYENEEAVDDSQLPKDRFSAERLKGVDSTLKIQPAELGDSAVYLCASSPSPGTAGELFFGEGSRLTVL.

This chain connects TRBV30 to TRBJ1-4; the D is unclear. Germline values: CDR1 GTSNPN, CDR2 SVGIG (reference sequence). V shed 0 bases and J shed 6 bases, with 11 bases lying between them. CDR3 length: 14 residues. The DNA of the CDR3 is TGTGCCTGGAGTGTGCGGTCTTATGATGAAAAACTGTTTTTT. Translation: CAWSVRSYDEKLFF.

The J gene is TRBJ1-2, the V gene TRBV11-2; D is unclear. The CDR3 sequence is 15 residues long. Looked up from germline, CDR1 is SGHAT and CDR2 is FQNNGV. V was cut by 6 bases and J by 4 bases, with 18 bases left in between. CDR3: CASSPGSLPLYGYTF. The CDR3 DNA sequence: TGTGCCAGCAGTCCCGGGTCCTTGCCCCTCTATGGCTACACCTTC.

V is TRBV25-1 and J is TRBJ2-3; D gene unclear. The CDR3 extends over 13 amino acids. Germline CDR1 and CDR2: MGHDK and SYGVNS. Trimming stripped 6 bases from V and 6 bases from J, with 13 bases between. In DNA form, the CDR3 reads TGTGCCAGCAGACGAACCGGTTTGGATACGCAGTATTTT. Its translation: CASRRTGLDTQYF.

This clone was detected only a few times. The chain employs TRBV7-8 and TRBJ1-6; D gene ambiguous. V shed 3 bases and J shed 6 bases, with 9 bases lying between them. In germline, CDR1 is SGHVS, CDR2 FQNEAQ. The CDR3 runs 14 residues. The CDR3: CASSFRWGNSPLHF. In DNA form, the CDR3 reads TGTGCCAGCAGCTTTCGGTGGGGTAATTCACCCCTCCACTTT.

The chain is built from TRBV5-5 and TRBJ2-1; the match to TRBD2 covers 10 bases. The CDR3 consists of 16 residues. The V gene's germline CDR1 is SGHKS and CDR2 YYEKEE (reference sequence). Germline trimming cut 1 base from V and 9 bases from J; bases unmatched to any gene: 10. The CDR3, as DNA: TGTGCCAGCAGCTTGAACCCCAGCGGGGGGGCATTTGAGCAGTTCTTC. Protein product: CASSLNPSGGAFEQFF.

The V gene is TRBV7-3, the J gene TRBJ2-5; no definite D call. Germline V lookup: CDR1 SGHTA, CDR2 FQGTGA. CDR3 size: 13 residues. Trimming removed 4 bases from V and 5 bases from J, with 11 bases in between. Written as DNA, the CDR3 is TGTGCCAGCAGCTCTGGACGCGACGAGACCCAGTACTTC. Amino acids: CASSSGRDETQYF.

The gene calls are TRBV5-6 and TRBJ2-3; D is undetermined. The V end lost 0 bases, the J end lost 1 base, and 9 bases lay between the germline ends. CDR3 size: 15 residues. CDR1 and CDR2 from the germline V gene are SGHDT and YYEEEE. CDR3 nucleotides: TGTGCCAGCAGCTTGGATCCCGGGCGCACAGATACGCAGTATTTT. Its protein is CASSLDPGRTDTQYF.

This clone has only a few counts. The DNA for the CDR3 is TGTGCCAGCAGGGACGACAGGCGAGACTATGGCTACACCTTC. Amino acids: CASRDDRRDYGYTF. The chain couples TRBV6-6 to TRBJ1-2, with a possible D match to TRBD1 (6 bases). Germline V CDR1 and CDR2: MNHNY, SVGAGI (reference sequence). The CDR3 is 14 residues long. Trimming took off 6 bases at V and 3 bases at J, with 14 bases between the two ends.

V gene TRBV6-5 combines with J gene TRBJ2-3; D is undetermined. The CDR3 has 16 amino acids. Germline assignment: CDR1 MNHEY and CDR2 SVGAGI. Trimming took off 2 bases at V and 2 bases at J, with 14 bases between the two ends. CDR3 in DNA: TGTGCCAGCAGTTACCGGCAAACCCCCCCCACAGATACGCAGTATTTT. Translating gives CASSYRQTPPTDTQYF.

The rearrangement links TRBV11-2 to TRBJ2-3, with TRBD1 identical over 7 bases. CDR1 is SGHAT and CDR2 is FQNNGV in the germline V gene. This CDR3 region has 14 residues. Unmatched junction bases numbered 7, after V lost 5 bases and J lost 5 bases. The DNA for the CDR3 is TGTGCCAGCAGCCCCCAGGGGGTGGGAGATACGCAGTATTTT. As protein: CASSPQGVGDTQYF.

The CDR3 here is CASSPYRVDTEAFF. CDR3 sequence (DNA): TGTGCCAGCTCACCTTACCGGGTGGACACTGAAGCTTTCTTT. The chain employs TRBV18 and TRBJ1-1, with D unclear. Between the trimmed V and J ends, which lost 3 bases and 3 bases, there was a span of 11 bases. Looked up from germline, CDR1 is KGHSH and CDR2 is LQKENI. The CDR3 spans 14 residues.

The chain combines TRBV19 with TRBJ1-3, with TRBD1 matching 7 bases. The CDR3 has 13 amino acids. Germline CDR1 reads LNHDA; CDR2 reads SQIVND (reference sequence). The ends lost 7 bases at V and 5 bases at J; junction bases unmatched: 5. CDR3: CASTRQGRNTIYF. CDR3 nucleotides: TGTGCCAGTACCCGACAGGGAAGAAACACCATATATTTT.

The DNA for the CDR3 is TGTGCCAGTAGACTGGGGAATGGAGAAAAACTGTTTTTT. Encoded protein: CASRLGNGEKLFF. This sequence joins TRBV19 and TRBJ1-4; D is ambiguous. The germline CDR1 and CDR2 sequences are LNHDA and SQIVND (reference sequence). CDR3 length equals 13 residues. Trimming left V 6 bases short and J 8 bases short, with 13 bases between.

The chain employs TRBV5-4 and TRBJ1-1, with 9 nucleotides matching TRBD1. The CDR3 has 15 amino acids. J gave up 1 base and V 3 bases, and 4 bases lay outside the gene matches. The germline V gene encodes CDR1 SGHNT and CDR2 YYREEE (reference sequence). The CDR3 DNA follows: TGTGCCAGCAGCTCCGGACAGGGGAGGAACACTGAAGCTTTCTTT. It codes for CASSSGQGRNTEAFF. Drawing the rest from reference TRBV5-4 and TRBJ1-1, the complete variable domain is ETGVTQSPTHLIKTRGQQVTLRCSSQSGHNTVSWYQQALGQGPQFIFQYYREEENGRGNFPPRFSGLQFPNYSSELNVNALELDDSALYLCASSSGQGRNTEAFFGQGTRLTVV.

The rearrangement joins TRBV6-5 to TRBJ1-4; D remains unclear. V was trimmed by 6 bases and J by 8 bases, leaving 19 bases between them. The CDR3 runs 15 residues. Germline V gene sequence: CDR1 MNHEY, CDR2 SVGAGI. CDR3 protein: CASSEIGHRREKLFF. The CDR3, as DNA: TGTGCCAGCAGCGAGATAGGGCACCGTCGGGAAAAACTGTTTTTT.

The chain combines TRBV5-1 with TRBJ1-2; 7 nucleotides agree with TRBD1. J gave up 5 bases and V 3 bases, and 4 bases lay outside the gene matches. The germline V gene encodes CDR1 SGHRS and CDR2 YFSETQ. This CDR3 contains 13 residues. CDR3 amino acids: CASSSGTAYGYTF. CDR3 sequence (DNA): TGCGCCAGCAGCTCCGGGACAGCTTATGGCTACACCTTC.

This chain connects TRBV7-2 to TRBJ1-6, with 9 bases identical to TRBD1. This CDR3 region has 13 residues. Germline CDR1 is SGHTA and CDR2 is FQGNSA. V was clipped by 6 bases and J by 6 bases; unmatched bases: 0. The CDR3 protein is CASRGQGNSPLHF. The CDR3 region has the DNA TGTGCCAGCAGGGGACAGGGTAATTCACCCCTCCACTTT.

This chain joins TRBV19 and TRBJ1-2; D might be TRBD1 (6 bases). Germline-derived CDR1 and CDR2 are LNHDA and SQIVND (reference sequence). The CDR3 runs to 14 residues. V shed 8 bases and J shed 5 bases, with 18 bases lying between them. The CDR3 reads CASLNQGQGYGYTF. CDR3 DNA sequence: TGTGCCAGTCTTAACCAAGGCCAGGGGTATGGCTACACCTTC.